This T cell receptor (beta chain) originates from a study of cytomegalovirus exposure and HLA in healthy donors. Study-level results: Researchers reportedly found TCR beta sequences accurately predicted most subjects' HLA-A and HLA-B alleles.

Regarding this clone: Its matching antigen is unknown.

PCR was performed using 60 Vbeta and 13 Jbeta primers. The data were produced by immunoSEQ multiplex PCR, yet TCRdb's version contains in-frame clones alone and is incomplete. The repertoire holds 66,000 or so clones, about 89% seen once, with approximately 1.5% in the top ten. Germline V gene data show CDR1 as SGHTA and CDR2 as FQGNSA. With 5 bases clipped from V and 8 bases from J, the junction kept 8 bases outside the gene matches. The CDR3 contains 14 residues. Sequencing input: PBMCs. The origin of this receptor is a man younger than 45 in good health and CMV-seropositive. The chain has TRBV7-2 and TRBJ2-1, with 8 bases matching TRBD2. The CDR3 bases are TGTGCCAGCAGCCCGGGACTAGTTTCTGATGAGCAGTTCTTC. Translation gives CASSPGLVSDEQFF.